Listed below are T cell receptor beta chains from one sample, sequenced in a study of blood T cells in healthy people across ages. TCRdb re-called the 5' RACE reads with MiXCR, one entry per CDR3 protein. The table records 1.5 million or so distinct CDR3 sequences, approximately 39% of them present only once. Specimen: blood. The receptor set was obtained from a woman between 18 and 30 years old in good health. Each CDR3 is given with its conserved first and last residue. The order of the fields is CDR3 length, V gene, D gene, J gene, clone size, CDR3 protein, CDR3 DNA. D genes are given only for firm matches. For some rows the clone size is stated as once, few or many, or as a class when expanded; others skip it.

CDR3 length: 11
V gene: TRBV29-1
D gene: NA
J gene: TRBJ1-1
clone size: NA
CDR3 protein: CSVEQQGEAFF
CDR3 DNA: TGCAGCGTTGAACAACAGGGTGAAGCTTTCTTT

CDR3 length: 15
V gene: TRBV13
D gene: TRBD1
J gene: TRBJ1-2
clone size: NA
CDR3 protein: CASSLGLGAGGGYTF
CDR3 DNA: TGTGCCAGCAGCTTAGGCCTGGGGGCAGGGGGCGGCTACACCTTC

CDR3 length: 14
V gene: TRBV7-2
D gene: NA
J gene: TRBJ2-7
clone size: many
CDR3 protein: CASSLARTPYEQYF
CDR3 DNA: TGTGCCAGCAGCTTAGCGAGGACACCTTACGAGCAGTACTTC

CDR3 length: 14
V gene: TRBV27
D gene: NA
J gene: TRBJ2-5
clone size: NA
CDR3 protein: CASSLLSGRETQYF
CDR3 DNA: TGTGCCAGCAGCCTCCTCTCCGGGAGAGAGACCCAGTACTTC

CDR3 length: 13
V gene: TRBV7-2
D gene: NA
J gene: TRBJ1-2
clone size: NA
CDR3 protein: CASSLGSFYGCTF
CDR3 DNA: TGTGCCAGCAGCTTGGGTAGTTTCTATGGCTGCACCTTC

CDR3 length: 13
V gene: TRBV2
D gene: NA
J gene: TRBJ1-1
clone size: few
CDR3 protein: CASIRDMNTEAFF
CDR3 DNA: TGTGCCAGCATAAGAGATATGAACACTGAAGCTTTCTTT

CDR3 length: 14
V gene: TRBV7-9
D gene: TRBD2
J gene: TRBJ2-7
clone size: NA
CDR3 protein: CASSPSGRIYEQYF
CDR3 DNA: TGTGCCAGCAGCCCTAGCGGGAGGATTTACGAGCAGTACTTC

CDR3 length: 12
V gene: TRBV20-1
D gene: TRBD1
J gene: TRBJ2-3
clone size: NA
CDR3 protein: CSGDRHTDTQYF
CDR3 DNA: TGCAGTGGGGACAGGCACACAGATACGCAGTATTTT

CDR3 length: 15
V gene: TRBV4-3
D gene: NA
J gene: TRBJ1-5
clone size: NA
CDR3 protein: CASSQERFGNQPQHF
CDR3 DNA: TGCGCCAGCAGCCAAGAAAGGTTTGGGAATCAGCCCCAGCATTTT

CDR3 length: 12
V gene: TRBV20-1
D gene: NA
J gene: TRBJ1-5
clone size: NA
CDR3 protein: CSARSANQPQHF
CDR3 DNA: TGCAGTGCTAGATCGGCCAATCAGCCCCAGCATTTT

CDR3 length: 17
V gene: TRBV7-9
D gene: NA
J gene: TRBJ1-2
clone size: NA
CDR3 protein: CASSLDRSGLTNYGYTF
CDR3 DNA: TGTGCCAGCAGCTTAGATCGCTCAGGACTCACTAACTATGGCTACACCTTC

CDR3 length: 12
V gene: TRBV7-2
D gene: NA
J gene: TRBJ2-3
clone size: many
CDR3 protein: CASSFVSDTQYF
CDR3 DNA: TGTGCCAGCAGCTTCGTGAGCGATACGCAGTATTTT

CDR3 length: 16
V gene: TRBV4-3
D gene: NA
J gene: TRBJ2-1
clone size: NA
CDR3 protein: CASSHFVGGVYNEQFF
CDR3 DNA: TGCGCCAGCAGCCACTTTGTAGGGGGGGTTTACAATGAGCAGTTCTTC

CDR3 length: 12
V gene: TRBV10-3
D gene: NA
J gene: TRBJ1-2
clone size: NA
CDR3 protein: CAIYGSNYGYTF
CDR3 DNA: TGTGCCATCTACGGCAGTAACTATGGCTACACCTTC

CDR3 length: 12
V gene: TRBV20-1
D gene: NA
J gene: TRBJ1-5
clone size: NA
CDR3 protein: CSARPGNQPQHF
CDR3 DNA: TGCAGTGCTAGGCCCGGCAATCAGCCCCAGCATTTT

CDR3 length: 15
V gene: TRBV6-6
D gene: NA
J gene: TRBJ1-2
clone size: few
CDR3 protein: CASSYRTGTNYGYTF
CDR3 DNA: TGTGCCAGCAGTTACCGCACAGGGACTAACTATGGCTACACCTTC

CDR3 length: 16
V gene: TRBV2
D gene: NA
J gene: TRBJ2-1
clone size: NA
CDR3 protein: CASSEAPGASYNEQFF
CDR3 DNA: TGTGCCAGCAGTGAAGCCCCCGGGGCTAGCTACAATGAGCAGTTCTTC

CDR3 length: 14
V gene: TRBV12-3/TRBV12-4
D gene: TRBD2
J gene: TRBJ2-3
clone size: many
CDR3 protein: CASSRAGGTDTQYF
CDR3 DNA: TGTGCCAGCAGCAGAGCGGGGGGCACAGATACGCAGTATTTT

CDR3 length: 15
V gene: TRBV4-1
D gene: NA
J gene: TRBJ2-2
clone size: NA
CDR3 protein: CASSQEFGQPRELFF
CDR3 DNA: TGCGCCAGCAGCCAAGAGTTCGGCCAGCCAAGGGAGCTGTTTTTT

CDR3 length: 16
V gene: TRBV7-9
D gene: TRBD1
J gene: TRBJ1-6
clone size: NA
CDR3 protein: CASSQGGVLIGSPLHF
CDR3 DNA: TGTGCCAGCAGCCAGGGGGGTGTCCTCATAGGTTCACCCCTCCACTTT

CDR3 length: 16
V gene: TRBV7-9
D gene: NA
J gene: TRBJ2-3
clone size: NA
CDR3 protein: CASSPQRSSSTDTQYF
CDR3 DNA: TGTGCCAGCAGCCCGCAGCGGTCCTCTAGCACAGATACGCAGTATTTT

CDR3 length: 14
V gene: TRBV29-1
D gene: TRBD2
J gene: TRBJ2-3
clone size: few
CDR3 protein: CSVIDVAGGPRQYF
CDR3 DNA: TGCAGCGTTATAGACGTAGCGGGGGGGCCAAGGCAGTATTTT

CDR3 length: 14
V gene: TRBV7-7
D gene: NA
J gene: TRBJ2-1
clone size: NA
CDR3 protein: CASSLDLGNYEQFF
CDR3 DNA: TGTGCTAGCAGCTTAGACCTCGGAAATTACGAGCAGTTCTTC

CDR3 length: 15
V gene: TRBV13
D gene: TRBD2
J gene: TRBJ2-7
clone size: NA
CDR3 protein: CASSRSRGGEYEQYF
CDR3 DNA: TGTGCCAGCAGCCGCTCCCGGGGAGGGGAGTACGAGCAGTACTTC

CDR3 length: 13
V gene: TRBV20-1
D gene: TRBD1
J gene: TRBJ2-3
clone size: NA
CDR3 protein: CSARTGGRDTQYF
CDR3 DNA: TGCAGTGCTCGAACAGGGGGTCGAGATACGCAGTATTTT

CDR3 length: 10
V gene: TRBV20-1
D gene: TRBD1
J gene: TRBJ2-3
clone size: NA
CDR3 protein: CSAGQGAQYF
CDR3 DNA: TGCAGTGCAGGACAGGGCGCGCAGTATTTT

CDR3 length: 14
V gene: TRBV30
D gene: NA
J gene: TRBJ1-2
clone size: NA
CDR3 protein: CAWSALNRVIGYTF
CDR3 DNA: TGTGCCTGGAGTGCCCTAAACAGGGTAATCGGCTACACCTTC

CDR3 length: 15
V gene: TRBV4-1
D gene: TRBD2
J gene: TRBJ2-3
clone size: NA
CDR3 protein: CASRQTGTNVDTQYF
CDR3 DNA: TGCGCCAGCAGACAAACCGGGACTAATGTGGATACGCAGTATTTT

CDR3 length: 13
V gene: TRBV12-3/TRBV12-4
D gene: NA
J gene: TRBJ2-7
clone size: few
CDR3 protein: CASRQTGTYEQYF
CDR3 DNA: TGTGCCAGCAGGCAGACAGGGACTTACGAGCAGTACTTC

CDR3 length: 15
V gene: TRBV12-3/TRBV12-4
D gene: TRBD2
J gene: TRBJ2-7
clone size: few
CDR3 protein: CASRPRTSSSYEQYF
CDR3 DNA: TGTGCCAGCAGACCAAGGACTAGCAGCTCCTACGAGCAGTACTTC

CDR3 length: 14
V gene: TRBV20-1
D gene: TRBD2
J gene: TRBJ2-3
clone size: NA
CDR3 protein: CSARDPGGVDTQYF
CDR3 DNA: TGCAGTGCTAGAGATCCGGGGGGGGTAGATACGCAGTATTTT

CDR3 length: 19
V gene: TRBV9
D gene: TRBD1
J gene: TRBJ1-2
clone size: NA
CDR3 protein: CASSGYTAGTGDANYGYTF
CDR3 DNA: TGTGCCAGCAGCGGATACACCGCCGGGACAGGAGACGCTAACTATGGCTACACCTTC